One sample yielded the 10 T cell receptor beta chains listed below, sequenced in a study of T cells in Graves' hyperthyroidism and ophthalmopathy. RNA transcripts provided the source from which TCR beta CDR3 regions were amplified. A first-round RT-PCR of the TCR CDR3 used the HTBI primer set. Using its own MiXCR run on the multiplex PCR reads, TCRdb lists one record per CDR3 protein. The sample lists around 260,000 distinct CDR3 sequences; about 25% were seen once. The specimen sequenced was blood. The receptors shown here come from a man aged 40-50 years with Graves' hyperthyroidism that later progressed to Graves' ophthalmopathy.

This clonotype was seen more than once but under ten times. This chain uses TRBV28 with TRBJ2-7, with a weak D call TRBD2 (6 bases). The ends were cut back, 3 bases at V and 2 bases at J, with 11 bases in the middle. Per germline, CDR1 MDHEN and CDR2 SYDVKM. The length of the CDR3 is 14 residues. The CDR3 DNA follows: TGTGCCAGCAGTTTGTGGCGGGATACCTACGAGCAGTACTTC. Its protein is CASSLWRDTYEQYF.

A single count supports this clonotype. The chain uses TRBV6-5 and TRBJ1-1; 7 bases line up with TRBD1. V lost 2 bases and J lost 4; bases outside the gene matches: 7. The CDR3 runs to 15 residues. Germline values: CDR1 MNHEY, CDR2 SVGAGI. This chain's CDR3 is CASSYVRDSLTEAFF. CDR3 DNA: TGTGCCAGCAGTTACGTCAGGGACAGTCTCACTGAAGCTTTCTTT.

This clonotype was counted a few times. The V gene is TRBV6-1, the J gene TRBJ2-7; 7 bases are a match to TRBD2. Germline-derived CDR1 and CDR2 are MNHNS and SASEGT. V lost 4 bases, J lost 4 bases, and 7 bases stayed unmatched. This CDR3 region has 14 residues. As DNA, the CDR3 is TGTGCCAGCAGTGGAGCGGGGAGACAATACGAGCAGTACTTC. It encodes CASSGAGRQYEQYF.

The V call is TRBV6-1, the J call TRBJ1-1, with D unresolved. The CDR3 loop spans 13 amino acids. Trimming took off 5 bases at V and 1 base at J, with 8 bases between the two ends. In germline, CDR1 is MNHNS, CDR2 SASEGT. DNA of the CDR3: TGTGCCAGCAGTCCCCTAGGGAACACTGAAGCTTTCTTT. The encoded protein is CASSPLGNTEAFF.

V gene TRBV3-1 combines with J gene TRBJ1-2; D is possibly TRBD1 (5 bases). The V and J ends lost 3 bases and 4 bases respectively, with 15 bases between them. This CDR3 is 15 amino acids long. The germline V gene encodes CDR1 LGHDT and CDR2 YNNKEL (reference sequence). The CDR3 region is CASSQVLGGGYGYTF. CDR3 coding DNA: TGTGCCAGCAGCCAGGTCCTGGGGGGTGGCTATGGCTACACCTTC.

The genes are TRBV12-3 or TRBV12-4 and TRBJ1-3; TRBD1 matches at 9 bases. J lost 8 bases, V lost 6 bases, and 11 bases had no gene match. This CDR3 contains 15 residues. CDR3 in DNA: TGTGCCAGCAGACAACCGGGACAGGGTGTGGACACCATATATTTT. Translating gives CASRQPGQGVDTIYF.

Many counts were recorded for this clonotype. The genes are TRBV20-1 and TRBJ1-2; TRBD1 agrees at 7 bases. The CDR3 totals 11 residues. J was trimmed by 8 bases and V by 5 bases; bases with no gene match: 5. Germline V lookup: CDR1 DFQATT, CDR2 SNEGSKA (reference sequence). The CDR3 reads CSADRVDGYTF. The CDR3 DNA reads as TGCAGTGCTGACAGGGTGGACGGCTACACCTTC.

This clonotype was counted many times. This chain links TRBV19 with TRBJ1-5, with 7 positions matching TRBD1. Germline V gene data show CDR1 as LNHDA and CDR2 as SQIVND (reference sequence). Trimming took 0 bases from V and 4 from J; bases not matched to a gene: 6. The CDR3 length is 16 residues. The CDR3 DNA reads as TGTGCCAGTAGTATAGAAAGGGACAGATTAAATCAGCCCCAGCATTTT. Residues: CASSIERDRLNQPQHF.

The rearrangement links TRBV20-1 to TRBJ2-7; 7 nucleotides line up with TRBD2. V gave up 6 bases and J gave up 6 bases; unmatched junction bases: 14. Germline-derived CDR1 and CDR2 are DFQATT and SNEGSKA (reference sequence). This CDR3 has 14 amino acids. CDR3 sequence reads: CSAARLARGGEQYF. The DNA of the CDR3 is TGCAGTGCCGCCAGACTAGCTCGTGGGGGCGAGCAGTACTTC.

This clonotype was detected ten times or more. This chain links TRBV19 with TRBJ1-1; 8 nucleotides match TRBD1. The CDR3 sequence is 15 residues long. After removal of 6 bases from V and 0 bases from J, the junction contained 6 bases not matched to a gene. In germline, CDR1 is LNHDA, CDR2 SQIVND (reference sequence). The DNA of the CDR3 is TGTGCCAGTAGCGCAGGGGGCTCCGTGAACACTGAAGCTTTCTTT. Protein product: CASSAGGSVNTEAFF.